The present entry profiles one T cell receptor (beta chain) with its context. CDR1 is MNHNY, CDR2 SVGAGI, per germline (reference sequence). Trimming left V 2 bases short and J 2 bases short, with 9 bases between. The CDR3 extends over 14 amino acids. The entry originates in a study of T cells after somatic rescue of genetic block. Only in-frame clones appear in the TCRdb table, and some are missing; sequencing was by immunoSEQ multiplex PCR. The data hold roughly 92,000 clones, with just under 90% observed a single time. The clonotype comes from a woman aged 18-35 years. Sequenced input: peripheral blood mononuclear cells (PBMCs). The chain combines TRBV6-6 with TRBJ2-5, with D unclear. Here the CDR3 reads CASSYGSEQETQYF. The CDR3 nucleotides read TGTGCCAGCAGTTACGGCAGCGAGCAAGAGACCCAGTACTTC.